A selection of T cell receptor beta chains follows, all from one sample in a study of cytomegalovirus exposure and HLA in healthy donors. Sequencing used immunoSEQ multiplex PCR; TCRdb keeps in-frame clones, though not all of them. The sample comprises about 43,000 clones, roughly 90% of which are singletons, and 5% to 6% rests with the top ten. The sample consisted of PBMCs. The receptors derive from a man between 18 and 35 years old in good health and CMV-seronegative. Each CDR3 is given with its conserved first and last residue. D genes are given only for firm matches. Clone size is not always given. Where it is, it says once, few, many or a class for expanded clones.

V gene: TRBV18; clone size: once; D gene: TRBD2; J gene: TRBJ2-5; CDR3 protein: CASSPPGLAQRGTQYF; CDR3 DNA: TGTGCCAGCTCACCACCGGGTTTAGCCCAGCGGGGGACCCAGTACTTC
V gene: TRBV2; clone size: -; D gene: TRBD1; J gene: TRBJ1-2; CDR3 protein: CASREDRVSFPDYGYTF; CDR3 DNA: TGTGCCAGCAGGGAAGACAGGGTCTCCTTCCCAGACTATGGCTACACCTTC
V gene: TRBV2; clone size: -; D gene: -; J gene: TRBJ2-7; CDR3 protein: CASSEAPGSCEQYF; CDR3 DNA: TGTGCCAGCAGTGAAGCCCCAGGGTCCTGCGAGCAGTACTTC
V gene: TRBV15; clone size: -; D gene: TRBD2; J gene: TRBJ2-3; CDR3 protein: CATSRDPGLVTDTQYF; CDR3 DNA: TGTGCCACCAGCAGAGATCCGGGACTAGTAACAGATACGCAGTATTTT
V gene: TRBV29-1; clone size: -; D gene: TRBD1; J gene: TRBJ2-2; CDR3 protein: CSVSGQGATGELFF; CDR3 DNA: TGCAGCGTGTCCGGACAGGGGGCAACCGGGGAGCTGTTTTTT
V gene: TRBV5-1; clone size: once; D gene: -; J gene: TRBJ2-1; CDR3 protein: CASSSIGTVDNEQFF; CDR3 DNA: TGCGCCAGCAGCTCCATCGGGACTGTCGACAATGAGCAGTTCTTC
V gene: TRBV9; clone size: -; D gene: -; J gene: TRBJ2-1; CDR3 protein: CASSGGGFEQFF; CDR3 DNA: TGTGCCAGCAGCGGAGGTGGGTTTGAGCAGTTCTTC
V gene: TRBV15; clone size: -; D gene: TRBD1; J gene: TRBJ2-7; CDR3 protein: CATSSGQGPYEQYF; CDR3 DNA: TGTGCCACCAGCAGCGGACAGGGCCCCTACGAGCAGTACTTC
V gene: TRBV28; clone size: -; D gene: TRBD2; J gene: TRBJ2-7; CDR3 protein: CASLGTSLGYEQYF; CDR3 DNA: TGTGCCAGCCTCGGGACTAGTCTAGGCTACGAGCAGTACTTC
V gene: TRBV19; clone size: -; D gene: -; J gene: TRBJ1-4; CDR3 protein: CASRKTGSGEKLFF; CDR3 DNA: TGTGCCAGTAGAAAAACAGGGTCTGGCGAAAAACTGTTTTTT
V gene: TRBV5-4; clone size: -; D gene: TRBD1; J gene: TRBJ1-2; CDR3 protein: CASSLGTDRVTNYGYTF; CDR3 DNA: TGTGCCAGCAGCTTGGGTACCGACAGGGTCACTAACTATGGCTACACCTTC
V gene: TRBV29-1; clone size: -; D gene: TRBD1; J gene: TRBJ1-1; CDR3 protein: CSVDRDRVTEAFF; CDR3 DNA: TGCAGCGTTGACAGGGACAGGGTTACTGAAGCTTTCTTT
V gene: TRBV7-3; clone size: -; D gene: TRBD2; J gene: TRBJ2-1; CDR3 protein: CASSLGGLADVNYNEQFF; CDR3 DNA: TGTGCCAGCAGCTTAGGGGGACTAGCGGACGTTAATTACAATGAGCAGTTCTTC
V gene: TRBV5-6; clone size: -; D gene: -; J gene: TRBJ2-6; CDR3 protein: CASSFRTSSGANVLTF; CDR3 DNA: TGTGCCAGCAGCTTCCGGACAAGCTCTGGGGCCAACGTCCTGACTTTC
V gene: TRBV9; clone size: -; D gene: TRBD1; J gene: TRBJ2-7; CDR3 protein: CASSPGGNEQYF; CDR3 DNA: TGTGCCAGCAGCCCAGGGGGTAACGAGCAGTACTTC
V gene: TRBV29-1; clone size: -; D gene: TRBD2; J gene: TRBJ2-3; CDR3 protein: CSVEDQLAGRTDTQYF; CDR3 DNA: TGCAGCGTTGAAGATCAACTAGCGGGTCGCACAGATACGCAGTATTTT
V gene: TRBV7-3; clone size: -; D gene: TRBD2; J gene: TRBJ2-1; CDR3 protein: CASSPPGGGRGSYNEQFF; CDR3 DNA: TGTGCCAGCAGCCCGCCAGGTGGCGGGAGGGGTTCCTACAATGAGCAGTTCTTC
V gene: TRBV9; clone size: -; D gene: -; J gene: TRBJ2-2; CDR3 protein: CASSVDRNSGELFF; CDR3 DNA: TGTGCCAGCAGCGTAGATCGAAACAGCGGGGAGCTGTTTTTT